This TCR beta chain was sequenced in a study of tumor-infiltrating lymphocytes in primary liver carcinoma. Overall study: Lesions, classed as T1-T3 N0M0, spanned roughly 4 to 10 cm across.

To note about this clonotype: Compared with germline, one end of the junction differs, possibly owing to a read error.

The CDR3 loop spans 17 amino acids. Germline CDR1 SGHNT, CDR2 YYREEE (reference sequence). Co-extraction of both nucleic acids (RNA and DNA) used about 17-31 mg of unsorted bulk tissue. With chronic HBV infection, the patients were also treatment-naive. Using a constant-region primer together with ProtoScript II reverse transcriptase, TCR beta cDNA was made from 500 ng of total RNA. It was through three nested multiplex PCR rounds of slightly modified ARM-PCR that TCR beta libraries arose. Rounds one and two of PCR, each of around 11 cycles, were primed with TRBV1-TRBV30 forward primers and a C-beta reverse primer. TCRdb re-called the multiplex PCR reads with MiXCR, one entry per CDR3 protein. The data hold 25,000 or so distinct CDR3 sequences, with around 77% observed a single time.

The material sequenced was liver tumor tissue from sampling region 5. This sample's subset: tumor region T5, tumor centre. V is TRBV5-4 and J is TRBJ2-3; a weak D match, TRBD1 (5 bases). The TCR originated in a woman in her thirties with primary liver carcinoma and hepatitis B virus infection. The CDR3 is CASSIDGHPPLTDMQYF. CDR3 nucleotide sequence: TGTGCCAGCAGCATAGACGGACACCCTCCACTCACAGATATGCAGTATTTT.